A single sample gave rise to the 10 T cell receptor beta chains below, sequenced in a study of response to subunit inactivated influenza vaccine. TCRdb recomputed calls from the RT-PCR reads with MiXCR, one row per CDR3 protein. The data show about 240,000 distinct CDR3 sequences, with 12% seen just once and approximately 7.8% held by the top ten. The sample here was non-naive T cells sorted from PBMCs, taken approximately 15 days before vaccination. The receptor source for this set is a man between 45 and 60 years old who received an inactivated influenza vaccine.

V gene TRBV2 combines with J gene TRBJ2-2; 9 nucleotides align to TRBD2. The CDR3 is made up of 15 amino acids. The trim removed 4 bases at V and 7 bases at J, leaving 7 bases unmatched. In germline, CDR1 is SNHLY, CDR2 FYNNEI. The CDR3 protein is CASSAQRGANGELFF. DNA of the CDR3: TGTGCCAGCAGTGCCCAGCGGGGGGCCAACGGGGAGCTGTTTTTT.

V gene TRBV9 combines with J gene TRBJ1-6; the D is unclear. Per germline, CDR1 SGDLS and CDR2 YYNGEE. There are 14 residues in the CDR3. Trimming left V 4 bases short and J 12 bases short, with 17 bases between. The CDR3 DNA reads as TGTGCCAGCAGCCAACGGGCCTCCGGCGGACCCCTCCACTTT. It yields the protein CASSQRASGGPLHF.

This clonotype was found many times. CDR3: CASSLSVSGTYEQYF. As DNA, the CDR3 is TGTGCCAGCAGTTTATCGGTTAGCGGTACCTACGAGCAGTACTTC. The chain links TRBV27 to TRBJ2-7; TRBD2 might be the D (6 bases). The CDR3 length is 15 residues. V was pared by 0 bases and J by 2 bases, with 11 bases between. Per the germline V gene, CDR1 is MNHEY and CDR2 is SMNVEV (reference sequence).

There are many counts of this clonotype. The CDR3 reads CASSPRDRTTEAFF. In nucleotides, the CDR3 is TGTGCCAGCAGCCCTAGGGACAGGACCACTGAAGCTTTCTTT. The chain carries TRBV3-1 and TRBJ1-1, with 8 bases lining up with TRBD1. The junction had 5 bases not matched to a gene; V was cut back by 4 bases and J by 4 bases. Looked up from germline, CDR1 is LGHDT and CDR2 is YNNKEL (reference sequence). The CDR3 totals 14 residues. The entire variable domain, with the rest obtained from reference TRBV3-1 and TRBJ1-1, is as follows: DTAVSQTPKYLVTQMGNDKSIKCEQNLGHDTMYWYKQDSKKFLKIMFSYNNKELIINETVPNRFSPKSPDKAHLNLHINSLELGDSAVYFCASSPRDRTTEAFFGQGTRLTVV.

This clonotype was seen a handful of times. This chain uses TRBV10-3 with TRBJ1-2; no firm D call. Trimming removed 6 bases at V and 6 bases at J, with 17 bases between. CDR1 is ENHRY, CDR2 SYGVKD, per germline. The CDR3 loop spans 14 amino acids. CDR3 residues: CAIRTRSPADGYTF. The CDR3 DNA reads as TGTGCCATCAGGACCCGGTCCCCCGCGGATGGCTACACCTTC.

The CDR3 DNA reads as TGTGCCAGCAGCGCCTCAGCGGGGGCCTGGGGGGAGCAGTTCTTC. Protein: CASSASAGAWGEQFF. V gene TRBV9 combines with J gene TRBJ2-1; 8 bases map to TRBD2. The junction had 12 bases not matched to a gene; V was cut back by 3 bases and J by 10 bases. Germline CDR1 SGDLS, CDR2 YYNGEE. This CDR3 is 15 amino acids long.

V usage is TRBV20-1 and J usage is TRBJ1-1; D ambiguous. The CDR3 runs to 12 residues. Germline V gene data show CDR1 as DFQATT and CDR2 as SNEGSKA (reference sequence). V lost 0 bases and J 10 bases, leaving 12 bases between the germline ends. The CDR3 sequence is CSARDGRFVAFF. The CDR3 coding sequence is TGCAGTGCTAGAGATGGGAGGTTCGTAGCTTTCTTT.

The chain couples TRBV20-1 to TRBJ2-2; 12 nucleotides line up with TRBD1. V was clipped by 6 bases and J by 6 bases; unmatched bases: 8. The CDR3 loop spans 15 amino acids. The germline V gene has CDR1 DFQATT and CDR2 SNEGSKA (reference sequence). CDR3 DNA: TGCAGTGCGCTGCTGGGACAGGGGGCCGCCGGGGAGCTGTTTTTT. As protein: CSALLGQGAAGELFF.

At least ten counts were recorded for this clonotype. The CDR3 DNA reads as TGCAGCGTTCAACTAGCGGGGGGGCGGGGTGAGCAGTTCTTC. This gives the protein CSVQLAGGRGEQFF. This chain joins TRBV29-1 and TRBJ2-1; 13 bases agree with TRBD2. Trimming took 5 bases from V and 9 from J; bases not matched to a gene: 7. CDR1 is SQVTM, CDR2 ANQGSEA, per germline. CDR3 length: 14 amino acids.

This chain connects TRBV12-3 or TRBV12-4 to TRBJ2-1, with 7 bases that match TRBD2. The V and J ends lost 2 bases and 4 bases, in that order; junction bases with no gene match: 23. The CDR3 totals 21 residues. The CDR3 loop is CASSLYGGGPGERSGYNEQFF. The DNA for the CDR3 is TGTGCCAGCAGTTTATATGGCGGGGGTCCGGGGGAGAGGTCGGGATACAATGAGCAGTTCTTC.